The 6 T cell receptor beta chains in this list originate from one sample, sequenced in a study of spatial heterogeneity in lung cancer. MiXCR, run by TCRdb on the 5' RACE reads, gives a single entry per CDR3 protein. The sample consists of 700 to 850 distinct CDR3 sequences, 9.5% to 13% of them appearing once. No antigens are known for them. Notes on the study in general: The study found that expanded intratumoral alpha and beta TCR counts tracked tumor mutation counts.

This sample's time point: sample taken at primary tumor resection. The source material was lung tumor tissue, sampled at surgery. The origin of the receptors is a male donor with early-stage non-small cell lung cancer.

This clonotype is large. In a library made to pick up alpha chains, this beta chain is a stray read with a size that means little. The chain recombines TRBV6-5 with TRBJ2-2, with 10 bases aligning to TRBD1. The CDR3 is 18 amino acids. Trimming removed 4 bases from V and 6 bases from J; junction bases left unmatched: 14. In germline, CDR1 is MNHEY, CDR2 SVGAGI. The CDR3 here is CASSSQEPGQGKAGELFF. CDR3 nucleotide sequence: TGTGCCAGCAGTTCCCAGGAACCGGGACAGGGGAAGGCCGGGGAGCTGTTTTTT.

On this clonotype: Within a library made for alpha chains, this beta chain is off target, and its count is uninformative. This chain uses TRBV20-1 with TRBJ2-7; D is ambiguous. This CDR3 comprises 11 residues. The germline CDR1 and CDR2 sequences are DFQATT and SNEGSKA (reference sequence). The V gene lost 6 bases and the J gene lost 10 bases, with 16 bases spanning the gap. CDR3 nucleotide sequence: TGCAGTGCAGCCGTCACTCCACTTCAGTACTTC. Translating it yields CSAAVTPLQYF.

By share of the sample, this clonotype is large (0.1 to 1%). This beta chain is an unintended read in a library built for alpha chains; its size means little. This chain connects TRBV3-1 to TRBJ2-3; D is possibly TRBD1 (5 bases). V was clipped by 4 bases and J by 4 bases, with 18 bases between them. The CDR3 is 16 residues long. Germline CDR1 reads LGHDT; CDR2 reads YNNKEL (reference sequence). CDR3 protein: CASSLRALTRPDTQYF. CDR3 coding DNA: TGTGCCAGCAGCCTCAGGGCCCTTACGCGGCCAGATACGCAGTATTTT.

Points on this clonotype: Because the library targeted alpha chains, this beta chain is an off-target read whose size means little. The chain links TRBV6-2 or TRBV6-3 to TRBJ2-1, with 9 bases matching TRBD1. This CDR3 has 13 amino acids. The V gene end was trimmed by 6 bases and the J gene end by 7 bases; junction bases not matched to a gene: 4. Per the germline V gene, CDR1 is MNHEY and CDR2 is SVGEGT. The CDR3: CASRGQGGNEQFF. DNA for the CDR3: TGTGCCAGCAGGGGACAGGGAGGGAATGAGCAGTTCTTC.

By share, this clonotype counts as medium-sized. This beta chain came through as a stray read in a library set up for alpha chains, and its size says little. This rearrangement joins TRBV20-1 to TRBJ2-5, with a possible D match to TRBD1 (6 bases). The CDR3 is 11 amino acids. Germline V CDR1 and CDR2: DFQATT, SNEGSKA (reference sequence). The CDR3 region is CRGGQQETQYF. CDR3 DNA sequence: TGCAGAGGTGGACAGCAAGAGACCCAGTACTTC.

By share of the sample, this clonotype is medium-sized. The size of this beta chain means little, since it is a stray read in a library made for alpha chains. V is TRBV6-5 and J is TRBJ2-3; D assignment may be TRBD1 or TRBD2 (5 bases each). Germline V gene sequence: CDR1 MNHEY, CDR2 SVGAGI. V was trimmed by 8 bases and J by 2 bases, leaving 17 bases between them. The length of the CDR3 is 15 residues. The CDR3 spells CASALEGPDTDTQYF. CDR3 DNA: TGTGCCAGCGCGTTAGAGGGACCCGACACAGATACGCAGTATTTT.